This is a list of T cell receptor beta chains from one sample in a study of cytomegalovirus exposure and HLA in healthy donors. Measured with immunoSEQ multiplex PCR; TCRdb has only the in-frame clones, and not every one. The sample records some 120,000 clones, 80% being singletons. Sequenced: PBMCs. These receptors all come from a man aged 25 to 40 in good health and CMV-seropositive. The CDR3 runs from the conserved cysteine through the conserved F or W. D genes are given only for firm matches. Clone size, where shown, is once, few, many, or a class for clones that have expanded.

>TRBJ2-7|12|TRBV7-9|.|.
TGTGCCAGCCGTGGCCCCGCTTACGAGCAGTACTTC
CASRGPAYEQYF
>TRBJ2-1|13|TRBV4-2|.|.
TGTGCCAGCAGCCAACAGGTGGTGGGTGAGCAGTTCTTC
CASSQQVVGEQFF
>TRBJ2-7|15|TRBV4-1|TRBD1|few
TGCGCCAGCAGCTCTACGAGCGACAGGGGCTACGAGCAGTACTTC
CASSSTSDRGYEQYF
>TRBJ1-1|16|TRBV27|TRBD1|.
TGTGCCAGCAGTCCAGGGGGCGGTCCCATGAACACTGAAGCTTTCTTT
CASSPGGGPMNTEAFF
>TRBJ1-4|16|TRBV11-2|TRBD1|.
TGTGCCAGCAGCTTACTATCGGGACAGGGCCGTGAAAAACTGTTTTTT
CASSLLSGQGREKLFF
>TRBJ2-1|17|TRBV4-1|.|.
TGCGCCAGCAGCCAAGAATGGCGCGGGGACTCCTACAATGAGCAGTTCTTC
CASSQEWRGDSYNEQFF
>TRBJ1-1|13|TRBV10-1|.|few
TGCGCCAGCTTGGACAGACAAAACACTGAAGCTTTCTTT
CASLDRQNTEAFF
>TRBJ1-4|14|TRBV7-6|.|.
TGTGCCAGCAGCTTAGTTTCCCAGTATGAAAAACTGTTTTTT
CASSLVSQYEKLFF
>TRBJ1-5|17|TRBV1|.|.
TGCACCAGCAGCCGAGGGCGCGGGACAGGGGGTGGTCAGCCCCAGCATTTT
CTSSRGRGTGGGQPQHF
>TRBJ2-1|15|TRBV2|TRBD1|.
TGTGCCAGCAGTGTGGCCAGGGGGCTACAAAATGAGCAGTTCTTC
CASSVARGLQNEQFF
>TRBJ2-3|14|TRBV4-2|TRBD1|few
TGTGCCAGCAGCGACGTCAGGGGGACAGATACGCAGTATTTT
CASSDVRGTDTQYF
>TRBJ1-2|12|TRBV10-1|.|.
TGCGCCAGCAGTGAGTCCGGATTAGCAACCCTCTTC
CASSESGLATLF
>TRBJ2-3|13|TRBV7-2|.|.
TGTGCCAGCAGCTTAGCGCCAGGGGAGAGGCAGTATTTT
CASSLAPGERQYF
>TRBJ1-6|16|TRBV18|.|.
TGTGCCAGCTCACCGAGGGCGCGATCCTATAATTCACCCCTCCACTTT
CASSPRARSYNSPLHF
>TRBJ2-7|13|TRBV19|.|.
TGTGCCAGTAGCGGGTCGGCGGAGGACAGTCAAACCTTC
CASSGSAEDSQTF
>TRBJ1-4|15|TRBV4-1|.|few
TGCGCCAGCAGCCATGGAGTGGTCGCGGGTGAAAAACTGTTTTTT
CASSHGVVAGEKLFF
>TRBJ2-1|15|TRBV11-1|TRBD2|once
TGTGCCAGCAGCCCTTATAGCGGGGGGGTAAATGAGCAGTTCTTC
CASSPYSGGVNEQFF
>TRBJ1-2|13|TRBV28|.|.
TGTGCCAGCAGCCCCAGGGGATGGGAAGGCTACACCTTC
CASSPRGWEGYTF
>TRBJ2-1|14|TRBV9|.|.
TGTGCCAGCAGCGTTGGCGGGGCCTACAATGAGCAGTTCTTC
CASSVGGAYNEQFF
>TRBJ2-1|14|TRBV7-9|TRBD2|.
TGTGCCAGCAGCTCAAACCGGGGGGGGAGCGAGCAGTTCTTC
CASSSNRGGSEQFF
>TRBJ1-2|11|TRBV5-4|.|.
TGTGCCAGCAGCTTGGGACAGGCAGAAACCTTC
CASSLGQAETF
>TRBJ2-2|16|TRBV2|TRBD2|.
TGTGCCAGCAGGACCGGCGGATGGGGGGGCACCGGGGAGCTGTTTTTT
CASRTGGWGGTGELFF